The present TCR beta chain was sequenced within a study of identical twins. Points from the study as a whole: Because invariant MAIT and iNKT cells could be present, zero-insertion analyses could be partly confounded. Twin pairs' shared out-of-frame alpha sequences were enriched in low generation probability.

In its sample, this clonotype was seen a few times. Antigen unknown. Germline CDR1 is MNHNS and CDR2 is SASEGT. Trimming took off 4 bases at V and 2 bases at J, with 8 bases between the two ends. The CDR3 contains 13 residues. Unique molecular identifiers were present on cDNA, and template switching added a universal primer site. One entry per CDR3 protein, called by TCRdb with MiXCR from the 5' RACE reads. The table shows around 250,000 distinct CDR3 sequences, with about an eighth occurring only once. In addition, the sample was reused for a study of yellow fever vaccine responses in identical twins. That source reports: Vaccine-induced T cell responses in twins were reportedly observed to appear partly convergent, partly personalized.

The chain uses TRBV6-1 and TRBJ2-5; D unclear. This clonotype was obtained from a woman aged 18-29 years in good health. Sequencing input: memory (CD45RO+) T cells sorted from blood. As DNA, the CDR3 is TGTGCCAGCAGTGGGGTAGAACAAGAGACCCAGTACTTC. It specifies CASSGVEQETQYF.